The rows below give T cell receptor beta chains drawn from one sample of a study of blood T cell repertoires in COVID-19. TCRdb keeps only in-frame clones here, not all; method: immunoSEQ multiplex PCR. The repertoire holds some 190,000 clones, with roughly 80% as singletons. Sequencing used peripheral blood. All receptors come from a woman between 50 and 59 years old with acute or convalescent COVID-19. Both conserved end residues are part of each CDR3. Clone sizes are given selectively: once, few, many, or a class where the clone is expanded.

v_gene	abundance	j_gene	CDR3aa
TRBV11-3	-	TRBJ1-5	CASSFLGGGQPQHF
TRBV28	-	TRBJ1-5	CASSQGGREGQPQHF
TRBV10-3	-	TRBJ2-7	CAISDHSSGRAREQYF
TRBV20-1	-	TRBJ2-5	CSASLAGETQYF
TRBV5-5	-	TRBJ2-2	CASSQIRVPGELFF
TRBV20-1	-	TRBJ2-7	CSAAGYEQYF
TRBV20-1	-	TRBJ1-6	CSASAQAATNSPLHF
TRBV19	-	TRBJ1-2	CASRTGATSYGYTF
TRBV7-9	-	TRBJ2-7	CASRQGDTYEQYF
TRBV7-8	-	TRBJ2-3	CASSLVGSGMTDTQYF
TRBV7-6	-	TRBJ2-2	CASSNSGVNTGELFF
TRBV9	few	TRBJ1-2	CASSVGGGADYGYTF
TRBV3-1/TRBV3-2	-	TRBJ2-7	CASSLRPDRAYEQYF
TRBV30	-	TRBJ1-6	CAWTPREDSPLHF
TRBV18	-	TRBJ2-3	CASSSRTSGMGTDTQYF
TRBV24-1	-	TRBJ2-1	CATSDLVAGTVDEQFF
TRBV24-1	-	TRBJ2-3	CATRRGGVGDTQYF
TRBV2	-	TRBJ1-1	CASRNALVNTEAFF
TRBV2	few	TRBJ1-3	CASSVAGLSGNTIYF
TRBV11-2	-	TRBJ2-7	CASSVGPPGGSRTYEQYF
TRBV24-1	once	TRBJ1-1	CATSDLIFRQGREGTEAFF
TRBV7-2	-	TRBJ1-6	CASSGFRGSYNSPLHF
TRBV19	few	TRBJ2-2	CASSIGQGYTGELFF
TRBV28	-	TRBJ1-1	CASSLQLLTRKTFF
TRBV11-3	once	TRBJ2-2	CASSFHSGGGNTGELFF
TRBV27	few	TRBJ2-1	CASSQGIGNNEQFF
TRBV6-5	-	TRBJ1-6	CASRRGDHSPLHF
TRBV19	few	TRBJ1-3	CASSPDRGGGNTIYF
TRBV21-1	-	TRBJ1-2	CASSPPLNYGYTF
TRBV10-3	-	TRBJ1-2	CAISGTGREWYDGYTF
TRBV5-1	few	TRBJ2-5	CASSLAAGGLPQYF
TRBV7-2	-	TRBJ1-5	CASSFNRDSNQPQHF
TRBV18	-	TRBJ1-3	CASQSLTIDTIYF
TRBV29-1	-	TRBJ1-4	CSVEMILTGKLFF
TRBV30	-	TRBJ2-1	CAWRGPLRREYEQFF
TRBV27	-	TRBJ2-3	CASSGLAGEDTQYF
TRBV5-1	-	TRBJ2-3	CASSSRGWAGGNTDTQYF
TRBV5-1	-	TRBJ2-3	CASSLRTSGGSDTQYF
TRBV14	-	TRBJ1-5	CASSQGPGQGGGSNQPQHF
TRBV5-1	few	TRBJ2-7	CASPAPSPYEQYF